One sample yielded the 20 T cell receptor beta chains listed below, sequenced in a study of cytomegalovirus exposure and HLA in healthy donors (dated by TCRdb to about 2017). Libraries were constructed by the immunoSEQ multiplex PCR assay. A mixture of 60 forward primers for TCR Vbeta segments and 13 reverse primers for TCR Jbeta segments was used in the multiplex PCR. Here the immuneACCESS table is served through TCRdb, limited to in-frame sequences with V and J called. Missing clones are a known gap in these copies; in checked studies unresolved V genes cover under half, and the rest lacks a known reason. This sample has 150,000 to 200,000 clones in its table, and roughly 72% of those were observed once. The top ten constitute roughly 0.99% of the sample. Sequencing was performed on PBMCs. These receptors all stem from a woman aged 40 to 49 in good health and CMV-seronegative.

V gene TRBV27 combines with J gene TRBJ1-1; D gene unclear. Germline V CDR1 and CDR2: MNHEY, SMNVEV (reference sequence). V was trimmed by 8 bases and J by 0 bases, leaving 10 bases between them. The CDR3 loop spans 13 amino acids. The DNA of the CDR3 is TGTGCCAGCTCCCCCCAATTGAACACTGAAGCTTTCTTT. It translates to CASSPQLNTEAFF.

The chain combines TRBV7-9 with TRBJ1-1; 7 bases agree with TRBD1. V was pared by 10 bases and J by 3 bases, with 5 bases of the junction left unmatched. Germline CDR1 and CDR2: SEHNR and FQNEAQ (reference sequence). This CDR3 has 12 residues. The CDR3 DNA sequence: TGTGCCACCACAGGGGCGGACACTGAAGCTTTCTTT. As protein: CATTGADTEAFF.

V gene TRBV6-1 combines with J gene TRBJ1-5, with D unresolved. The CDR3 runs to 14 residues. Trimming took 4 bases from V and 3 from J, leaving 10 bases between them. Germline V gives CDR1 MNHNS, CDR2 SASEGT. The CDR3 region is CASSATSFNQPQHF. CDR3 DNA sequence: TGTGCCAGCAGTGCTACGAGTTTCAATCAGCCCCAGCATTTT.

The chain carries TRBV7-3 and TRBJ2-1, with a tentative D call TRBD2 (5 bases). The germline V gene has CDR1 SGHTA and CDR2 FQGTGA. The length of the CDR3 is 13 residues. V was clipped by 5 bases and J by 6 bases, with 11 bases between them. The CDR3 region has the DNA TGTGCCAGCAGCCCTACTCGGGGCAATGAGCAGTTCTTC. The encoded protein is CASSPTRGNEQFF.

This rearrangement joins TRBV10-3 to TRBJ2-1; D may be TRBD2 (6 bases). Trimming took off 0 bases at V and 3 bases at J, with 12 bases between the two ends. Per germline, CDR1 ENHRY and CDR2 SYGVKD. The CDR3 loop spans 16 amino acids. The DNA for the CDR3 is TGTGCCATCAGTGAGTCGAGGGGACTCATCTACAATGAGCAGTTCTTC. This gives the protein CAISESRGLIYNEQFF.

V is TRBV29-1 and J is TRBJ2-1; TRBD1 aligns across 10 bases. The length of the CDR3 is 17 residues. Germline assignment: CDR1 SQVTM and CDR2 ANQGSEA. The V gene end was trimmed by 5 bases and the J gene end by 0 bases; junction bases not matched to a gene: 10. CDR3 coding DNA: TGCAGCGTTCCCCGGGACAGGGGACAATCCTCCTACAATGAGCAGTTCTTC. Protein: CSVPRDRGQSSYNEQFF.

This sequence joins TRBV5-6 and TRBJ2-7; 7 bases align to TRBD2. Germline V gene lookup returns CDR1 SGHDT and CDR2 YYEEEE. The V gene end was trimmed by 4 bases and the J gene end by 7 bases; junction bases not matched to a gene: 17. CDR3 size: 16 residues. The CDR3 DNA is TGTGCCAGCAGCAAAAACCTATACGGGGGGTCGGGGGAGCAGTACTTC. Its protein is CASSKNLYGGSGEQYF.

This clone was seen more than once but under ten times. This chain connects TRBV5-1 to TRBJ2-7, with 12 nucleotides matching TRBD1. With V trimmed by 4 bases and J by 1 base, 18 bases remained unmatched. The germline CDR1 and CDR2 sequences are SGHRS and YFSETQ. The CDR3 has 20 residues. CDR3 in amino acids: CASSLPGQGASRGWSYEQYF. The DNA of the CDR3 is TGCGCCAGCAGCCTACCGGGACAGGGGGCGTCCAGGGGGTGGTCCTACGAGCAGTACTTC.

The rearrangement joins TRBV9 to TRBJ2-3, with D unclear. The CDR3 loop spans 11 amino acids. Trimming shortened V by 2 bases and J by 5 bases, and 3 bases separated the two germline ends. The germline V gene has CDR1 SGDLS and CDR2 YYNGEE. This CDR3 is CASSVGDTQYF. Written as DNA, the CDR3 is TGTGCCAGCAGCGTCGGAGATACGCAGTATTTT.

The chain employs TRBV9 and TRBJ1-1; 10 bases align to TRBD1. The J segment lost 3 bases and the V segment lost 3 bases, leaving 17 bases of the junction unmatched. This CDR3 has 19 residues. Germline V gives CDR1 SGDLS, CDR2 YYNGEE. The CDR3 DNA is TGTGCCAGCAGCGGAGGACGACCCCGACAGGGGGCGCCGGACACTGAAGCTTTCTTT. This sequence encodes CASSGGRPRQGAPDTEAFF. The full variable domain, completed using reference TRBV9 and TRBJ1-1, is DSGVTQTPKHLITATGQRVTLRCSPRSGDLSVYWYQQSLDQGLQFLIQYYNGEERAKGNILERFSAQQFPDLHSELNLSSLELGDSALYFCASSGGRPRQGAPDTEAFFGQGTRLTVV.

The sample holds a few counts of this clone. The rearrangement links TRBV19 to TRBJ2-7, with 7 bases that match TRBD1. The trim removed 1 base at V and 2 bases at J, leaving 2 bases unmatched. Germline V CDR1 and CDR2: LNHDA, SQIVND (reference sequence). The CDR3 consists of 14 residues. In DNA, the CDR3 is TGTGCCAGTAGTATAGGGGGACAGACCTACGAGCAGTACTTC. It specifies CASSIGGQTYEQYF.

This clone was found once. The V call is TRBV10-3, the J call TRBJ1-4, with 7 positions matching TRBD1. V lost 5 bases, J lost 4 bases, and 4 bases stayed unmatched. The V gene's germline CDR1 is ENHRY and CDR2 SYGVKD. CDR3 size: 14 residues. The CDR3 DNA reads TGTGCCATCAGTCCCACAGGGGTTAATGAAAAACTGTTTTTT. This codes for CAISPTGVNEKLFF.

J is TRBJ2-2 and V is TRBV19; 8 nucleotides line up with TRBD1. With 5 bases clipped from V and 1 base from J, the junction kept 9 bases outside the gene matches. Per germline, CDR1 LNHDA and CDR2 SQIVND (reference sequence). The CDR3 covers 17 residues. The CDR3 sequence is CASSLRPGTGNTGELFF. In DNA form, the CDR3 reads TGTGCCAGTAGTCTTCGTCCCGGGACAGGGAACACCGGGGAGCTGTTTTTT.

With regard to this clone: The sample holds other DNA sequences that translate to the same CDR3. This chain joins TRBV7-9 and TRBJ2-3; 10 positions agree with TRBD2. The length of the CDR3 is 15 residues. The trim removed 5 bases at V and 1 base at J, leaving 3 bases unmatched. Germline CDR1 is SEHNR and CDR2 is FQNEAQ (reference sequence). CDR3 DNA sequence: TGTGCCAGCAGCCTTGGGACTAGCGGCACAGATACGCAGTATTTT. Amino acid sequence: CASSLGTSGTDTQYF.

This sequence joins TRBV6-1 and TRBJ1-5; D remains unclear. This CDR3 is built from 13 residues. Trimming removed 7 bases from V and 0 bases from J, with 7 bases in between. Germline V CDR1 and CDR2: MNHNS, SASEGT. In nucleotides, the CDR3 is TGTGCCAGCAATACTAATAGCAATCAGCCCCAGCATTTT. Translating gives CASNTNSNQPQHF.

Comments on this clone: One junction end disagrees with the germline gene, perhaps due to a read error. The chain is built from TRBV7-7 and TRBJ1-1, with 7 bases that match TRBD1. The length of the CDR3 is 13 residues. CDR1 is SSHAT, CDR2 FNYEAQ, per germline (reference sequence). The CDR3 DNA sequence: TGTGCTAGCAGCGTCGACAGGGAAACTGAAGCTTTCTTT. This gives the protein CASSVDRETEAFF.

The chain is built from TRBV6-6 and TRBJ2-2, with D hard to call. Germline-derived CDR1 and CDR2 are MNHNY and SVGAGI (reference sequence). V was clipped by 4 bases and J by 8 bases, with 8 bases between them. This CDR3 has 12 amino acids. The CDR3 spells CASSSLGGELFF. The CDR3 DNA is TGTGCCAGCAGTTCCCTAGGAGGGGAGCTGTTTTTT.

V usage is TRBV5-1 and J usage is TRBJ2-4, with 11 nucleotides matching TRBD2. The ends lost 0 bases at V and 5 bases at J; junction bases unmatched: 7. CDR1 is SGHRS, CDR2 YFSETQ, per germline. This CDR3 has 17 residues. In nucleotides, the CDR3 is TGCGCCAGCAGCTTGGGGGGGACTAGCGGAGGTGAAAACATTCAGTACTTC. Translation: CASSLGGTSGGENIQYF.

The rearrangement uses TRBV6-4 and TRBJ2-4; TRBD2 matches 8 bases. This CDR3 comprises 15 residues. CDR1 is MRHNA and CDR2 is SNTAGT in the germline V gene. The J segment lost 5 bases and the V segment lost 5 bases, leaving 8 bases of the junction unmatched. The CDR3 loop is CASSNKRGGENIQYF. For the CDR3, the DNA is TGTGCCAGCAGTAATAAACGGGGGGGGGAAAACATTCAGTACTTC.

The chain employs TRBV30 and TRBJ2-3, with 7 bases fitting TRBD2. The CDR3 runs to 15 residues. Germline trimming cut 0 bases from V and 4 bases from J; bases unmatched to any gene: 7. The germline V gene encodes CDR1 GTSNPN and CDR2 SVGIG (reference sequence). Here the CDR3 DNA reads TGTGCCTGGAGTGTCGAGGCGGGAGTAGCAGATACGCAGTATTTT. Translation: CAWSVEAGVADTQYF.